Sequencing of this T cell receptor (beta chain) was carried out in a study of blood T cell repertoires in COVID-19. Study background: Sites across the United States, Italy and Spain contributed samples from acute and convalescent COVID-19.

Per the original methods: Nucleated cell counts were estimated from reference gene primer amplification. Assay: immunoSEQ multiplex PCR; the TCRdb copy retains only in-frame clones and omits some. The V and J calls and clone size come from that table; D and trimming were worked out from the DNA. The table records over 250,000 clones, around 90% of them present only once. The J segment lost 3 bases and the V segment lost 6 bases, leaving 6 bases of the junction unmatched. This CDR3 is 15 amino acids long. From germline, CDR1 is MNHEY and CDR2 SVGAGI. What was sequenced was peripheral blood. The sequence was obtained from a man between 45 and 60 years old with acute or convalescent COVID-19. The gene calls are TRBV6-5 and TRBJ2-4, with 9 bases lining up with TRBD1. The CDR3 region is CASRGDRVGKNIQYF. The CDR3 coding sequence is TGTGCCAGCAGAGGGGACAGGGTCGGCAAAAACATTCAGTACTTC.